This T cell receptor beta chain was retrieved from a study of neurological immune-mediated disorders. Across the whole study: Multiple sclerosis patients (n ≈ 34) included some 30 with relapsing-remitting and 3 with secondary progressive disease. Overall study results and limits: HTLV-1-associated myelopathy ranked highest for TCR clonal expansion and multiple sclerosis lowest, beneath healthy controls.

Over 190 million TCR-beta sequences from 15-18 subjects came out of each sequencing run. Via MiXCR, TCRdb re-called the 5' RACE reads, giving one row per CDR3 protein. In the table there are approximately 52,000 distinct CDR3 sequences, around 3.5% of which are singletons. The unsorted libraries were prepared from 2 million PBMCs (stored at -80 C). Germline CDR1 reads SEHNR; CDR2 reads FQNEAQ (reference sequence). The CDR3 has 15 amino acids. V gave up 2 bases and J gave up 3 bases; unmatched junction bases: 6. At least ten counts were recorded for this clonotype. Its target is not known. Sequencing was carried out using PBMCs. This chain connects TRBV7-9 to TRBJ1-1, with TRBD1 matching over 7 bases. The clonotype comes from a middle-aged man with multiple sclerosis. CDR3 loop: CASSLYRGGHTEAFF. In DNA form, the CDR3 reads TGTGCCAGCAGCTTATACAGGGGAGGACACACTGAAGCTTTCTTT.